These 29 T cell receptor beta chains came from one sample sequenced in a study of blood T cell repertoires in COVID-19. Clones were read by immunoSEQ multiplex PCR, and TCRdb kept only the in-frame ones, dropping some. The sample shows about 190,000 clones, over 75% of them seen only once. Sequenced sample: peripheral blood. The receptors were sampled from a man aged 45-65 years with acute or convalescent COVID-19.

As DNA, the CDR3 is TGTGCCAGCAGTGAATCCGGGTACCTCACCGGGGAGCTGTTTTTT. Residues: CASSESGYLTGELFF. The chain couples TRBV25-1 to TRBJ2-2; no reliable D call. Trimming pared 1 base from V and 4 bases from J, leaving 10 bases between. The germline CDR1 and CDR2 sequences are MGHDK and SYGVNS. This CDR3 contains 15 residues.

The chain couples TRBV28 to TRBJ1-6; 8 nucleotides align to TRBD1. Germline assignment: CDR1 MDHEN and CDR2 SYDVKM. The CDR3 is 17 residues long. With 6 bases clipped from V and 2 bases from J, the junction kept 9 bases outside the gene matches. The CDR3 protein is CASRLLGTGPYNSPLHF. As DNA, the CDR3 is TGTGCCAGCAGGCTCCTCGGGACAGGCCCCTATAATTCACCCCTCCACTTT.

The chain is built from TRBV9 and TRBJ2-3, with TRBD2 matching 11 bases. V shed 4 bases and J 2 bases; nucleotides not matched to a gene: 9. Germline CDR1 is SGDLS and CDR2 is YYNGEE. This CDR3 is 17 amino acids long. CDR3 nucleotide sequence: TGTGCCAGCAGCCATAGCGGGGGGGCCGCCTCCACAGATACGCAGTATTTT. It codes for CASSHSGGAASTDTQYF.

The chain joins TRBV3-1 (or the pseudogene TRBV3-2) to TRBJ1-3; D is possibly TRBD1 (6 bases). The ends were cut back, 4 bases at V and 4 bases at J, with 14 bases in the middle. This CDR3 is 15 amino acids long. Germline lookup yields CDR1 LGHDT and CDR2 YNNKEL (reference sequence). This CDR3 is CASSLGTTSGNTIYF. In DNA, the CDR3 is TGTGCCAGCAGCCTAGGGACAACTTCGGGAAACACCATATATTTT.

The J gene is TRBJ2-1, the V gene TRBV29-1; TRBD1 might be the D (6 bases). The CDR3 runs to 13 residues. V was shortened by 5 bases and J by 2 bases, with 10 bases between the two germline ends. From germline, CDR1 is SQVTM and CDR2 ANQGSEA. The CDR3 loop is CSVRWTAYNEQFF. For the CDR3, the DNA is TGCAGCGTTCGATGGACAGCCTACAATGAGCAGTTCTTC.

This clone was seen more than once but under ten times. The rearrangement links TRBV30 to TRBJ2-7; D gene ambiguous. The CDR3 contains 18 residues. The V gene lost 3 bases and the J gene lost 4 bases, with 28 bases spanning the gap. Per germline, CDR1 GTSNPN and CDR2 SVGIG (reference sequence). In nucleotides, the CDR3 is TGTGCCTGGAGCCGAGGAGTCGGGTCCCCACCAACCCGTTACGAGCAGTACTTC. Its protein product is CAWSRGVGSPPTRYEQYF.

The chain recombines TRBV4-3 with TRBJ1-1; 9 bases are shared with TRBD1. Germline assignment: CDR1 LGHNA and CDR2 YSLEER. CDR3 length: 17 amino acids. J gave up 3 bases and V 0 bases, and 8 bases lay outside the gene matches. The CDR3, as DNA: TGCGCCAGCAGCCAAGATAGGGGACAGGGACGGTACACTGAAGCTTTCTTT. This encodes CASSQDRGQGRYTEAFF.

The gene calls are TRBV4-1 and TRBJ1-1; 8 bases agree with TRBD1. In germline, CDR1 is MGHRA, CDR2 YSYEKL. Trimming took 2 bases from V and 1 from J; bases not matched to a gene: 3. The CDR3 has 15 amino acids. The CDR3 DNA reads TGCGCCAGCAGCCAAAGGACAGGGACGAACACTGAAGCTTTCTTT. It is translated as CASSQRTGTNTEAFF.

The V call is TRBV28, the J call TRBJ1-2; 11 nucleotides align to TRBD1. The germline V gene has CDR1 MDHEN and CDR2 SYDVKM. The CDR3 has 14 residues. Unmatched junction bases numbered 8, after V lost 4 bases and J lost 10 bases. CDR3 in amino acids: CASSWGQGGIFYTF. For the CDR3, the DNA is TGTGCCAGCAGTTGGGGACAGGGGGGGATTTTCTACACCTTC.

This clone appeared a few times. The chain uses TRBV19 and TRBJ1-5; TRBD1 matches 7 bases. Trimming at V came to 5 bases and at J to 6 bases, leaving 7 bases not matched to a gene. This CDR3 spans 14 amino acids. CDR1 is LNHDA, CDR2 SQIVND, per germline (reference sequence). In DNA form, the CDR3 reads TGTGCCAGTAGTTCAGACAGGGCCGGTCAGCCCCAGCATTTT. Its protein product is CASSSDRAGQPQHF. The full variable domain, its missing parts supplied by reference TRBV19 and TRBJ1-5, is DGGITQSPKYLFRKEGQNVTLSCEQNLNHDAMYWYRQDPGQGLRLIYYSQIVNDFQKGDIAEGYSVSREKKESFPLTVTSAQKNPTAFYLCASSSDRAGQPQHFGDGTRLSIL.

This clone was seen just once. This sequence joins TRBV7-8 and TRBJ2-7, with TRBD2 matching 12 bases. The CDR3 is made up of 20 amino acids. J lost 1 base, V lost 0 bases, and 13 bases had no gene match. Germline CDR1 SGHVS, CDR2 FQNEAQ. DNA for the CDR3: TGTGCCAGCAGCTTAGCGCTGGGTAGGCTAGCGGGAGGGCCGTCCTACGAGCAGTACTTC. Its protein product is CASSLALGRLAGGPSYEQYF.

The gene calls are TRBV3-1 (or the pseudogene TRBV3-2) and TRBJ2-6; 7 nucleotides match TRBD1. There are 18 residues in the CDR3. The trim removed 0 bases at V and 5 bases at J, leaving 10 bases unmatched. Germline assignment: CDR1 LGHDT and CDR2 YNNKEL (reference sequence). This chain's CDR3 is CASSQETGSGSWANVLTF. In DNA, the CDR3 is TGTGCCAGCAGCCAAGAGACAGGGAGTGGTAGTTGGGCCAACGTCCTGACTTTC.

V and J are TRBV7-9 and TRBJ2-1, with a tentative D call TRBD2 (5 bases). There are 14 residues in the CDR3. V shed 1 base and J shed 5 bases, with 9 bases lying between them. Germline loops: CDR1 SEHNR, CDR2 FQNEAQ (reference sequence). The CDR3 DNA sequence: TGTGCCAGCAGCTTAGGGCTAGCTCACAATGAGCAGTTCTTC. It yields the protein CASSLGLAHNEQFF.

The rearrangement joins TRBV7-8 to TRBJ1-3; D is undetermined. Trimming removed 1 base from V and 0 bases from J, with 10 bases in between. Germline-derived CDR1 and CDR2 are SGHVS and FQNEAQ. The length of the CDR3 is 16 residues. CDR3 in DNA: TGTGCCAGCAGCTTAGAAGAGGCCCTCTCTGGAAACACCATATATTTT. Translating it yields CASSLEEALSGNTIYF.

V gene TRBV2 combines with J gene TRBJ2-5; 7 positions match TRBD2. J was trimmed by 10 bases and V by 8 bases; bases with no gene match: 10. This CDR3 is 12 amino acids long. Per germline, CDR1 SNHLY and CDR2 FYNNEI. The CDR3 is CASRGVETHQYF. Here the CDR3 DNA reads TGTGCCAGCCGGGGGGTGGAGACGCACCAGTACTTC.

The rearrangement uses TRBV6-1 and TRBJ2-7; weak D call: TRBD1 (5 bases). Trimming shortened V by 0 bases and J by 3 bases, and 9 bases separated the two germline ends. The CDR3 loop spans 14 amino acids. Looked up from germline, CDR1 is MNHNS and CDR2 is SASEGT. CDR3 bases: TGTGCCAGCAGTGAAGCTGCAGGGATCTACGAGCAGTACTTC. It codes for CASSEAAGIYEQYF.

J is TRBJ2-6 and V is TRBV19; possible D gene TRBD1, 6 bases. Germline assignment: CDR1 LNHDA and CDR2 SQIVND (reference sequence). This CDR3 contains 16 residues. The V and J ends lost 5 bases and 2 bases respectively, with 13 bases between them. This CDR3 is CASSLMQGTGANVLTF. CDR3 nucleotides: TGTGCCAGTAGTCTAATGCAGGGGACTGGGGCCAACGTCCTGACTTTC.

The chain has TRBV28 and TRBJ2-7, with 11 bases lining up with TRBD1. In germline, CDR1 is MDHEN, CDR2 SYDVKM. The CDR3 spans 14 residues. V trimming: 10 bases; J trimming: 6 bases; junction bases outside the gene matches: 11. Written as DNA, the CDR3 is TGTGCCAAACTCGGGGGACAGGGGGTCTCCGAGCAGTACGTC. Translation: CAKLGGQGVSEQYV.

This clone occurred once. The genes are TRBV19 and TRBJ2-1; TRBD2 aligns across 15 bases. The V segment lost 10 bases and the J segment 0 bases; nucleotides outside the gene matches: 13. Germline lookup yields CDR1 LNHDA and CDR2 SQIVND (reference sequence). This CDR3 spans 19 amino acids. The CDR3 sequence: CATRLPGLAGGFSYNEQFF. CDR3 DNA sequence: TGTGCCACCCGTTTACCGGGACTAGCGGGAGGTTTCTCCTACAATGAGCAGTTCTTC.

The chain uses TRBV19 and TRBJ2-1; D gene unclear. Germline CDR1 and CDR2: LNHDA and SQIVND (reference sequence). CDR3 length equals 14 residues. V dropped 4 bases and J dropped 0 bases, with 7 bases sitting between them. CDR3 bases: TGTGCCAGTAGTAATCCGAGCTCCTACAATGAGCAGTTCTTC. It codes for CASSNPSSYNEQFF. Filled out from reference TRBV19 and TRBJ2-1, the complete variable domain reads DGGITQSPKYLFRKEGQNVTLSCEQNLNHDAMYWYRQDPGQGLRLIYYSQIVNDFQKGDIAEGYSVSREKKESFPLTVTSAQKNPTAFYLCASSNPSSYNEQFFGPGTRLTVL.

V and J are TRBV30 and TRBJ2-2; possibly TRBD2 for D (6 bases). In germline, CDR1 is GTSNPN, CDR2 SVGIG (reference sequence). Trimming left V 1 base short and J 0 bases short, with 15 bases between. This CDR3 contains 17 residues. CDR3 in amino acids: CAWSGPGGAPNTGELFF. DNA for the CDR3: TGTGCCTGGAGTGGGCCGGGCGGGGCCCCGAACACCGGGGAGCTGTTTTTT.

The chain uses TRBV6-4 and TRBJ1-5, with D possibly TRBD1 on 5 matching bases. The length of the CDR3 is 16 residues. Germline values: CDR1 MRHNA, CDR2 SNTAGT. V dropped 0 bases and J dropped 6 bases, with 15 bases sitting between them. CDR3 DNA sequence: TGTGCCAGCAGTGACTCTGTGCAGGGATTTGGTCAGCCCCAGCATTTT. This sequence encodes CASSDSVQGFGQPQHF.

This clone was seen only once. The chain uses TRBV6-5 and TRBJ2-5; unclear D gene. In germline, CDR1 is MNHEY, CDR2 SVGAGI. This CDR3 spans 12 amino acids. V was cut by 8 bases and J by 5 bases, with 12 bases left in between. CDR3: CASETFGETQYF. The CDR3 coding sequence is TGTGCCAGCGAAACGTTCGGGGAGACCCAGTACTTC.

The chain has TRBV15 and TRBJ2-3; 10 nucleotides align to TRBD2. This CDR3 is built from 15 residues. The V segment lost 5 bases and the J segment 2 bases; nucleotides outside the gene matches: 4. Germline V gives CDR1 LNHNV, CDR2 YYDKDF (reference sequence). CDR3 sequence: CATSQSGGATDTQYF. In DNA form, the CDR3 reads TGTGCCACCAGCCAGAGCGGGGGGGCCACAGATACGCAGTATTTT.

The V call is TRBV7-2, the J call TRBJ2-1; D call uncertain. From germline, CDR1 is SGHTA and CDR2 FQGNSA. Trimming pared 0 bases from V and 3 bases from J, leaving 6 bases between. The CDR3 loop spans 14 amino acids. The CDR3 reads CASSLAILYNEQFF. The DNA for the CDR3 is TGTGCCAGCAGCTTAGCAATCCTCTACAATGAGCAGTTCTTC.

The rearrangement uses TRBV7-8 and TRBJ1-1, with D possibly matching TRBD1 (6 bases). CDR1 is SGHVS, CDR2 FQNEAQ, per germline. CDR3 length: 16 amino acids. The V and J ends lost 6 bases and 0 bases respectively, with 17 bases between them. The CDR3 region is CASSFSGTSMNTEAFF. The CDR3, as DNA: TGTGCCAGCAGTTTTTCCGGGACATCGATGAACACTGAAGCTTTCTTT.

This chain joins TRBV11-3 and TRBJ2-2; 7 bases are a match to TRBD1. This CDR3 contains 16 residues. V lost 5 bases to trimming and J lost 2 bases; unmatched junction nucleotides: 8. Germline-derived CDR1 and CDR2 are SGHNT and YENEEA. CDR3 DNA sequence: TGTGCCAGCAGCGCCAGGGGGACAGTAAACACCGGGGAGCTGTTTTTT. Its translation is CASSARGTVNTGELFF.

The CDR3 nucleotides are TGTGCCAGCCGAATCGCTAGCTCTGGGGCCAACGTCCTGACTTTC. It yields the protein CASRIASSGANVLTF. V and J are TRBV2 and TRBJ2-6; D call uncertain. The germline V gene has CDR1 SNHLY and CDR2 FYNNEI. The CDR3 runs to 15 residues. Deletions cut 8 bases from V and 0 bases from J, with 11 bases between.

The rearrangement joins TRBV2 to TRBJ2-7, with D possibly TRBD1 on 6 matching bases. This CDR3 has 14 amino acids. Germline CDR1 is SNHLY and CDR2 is FYNNEI. Deletions cut 4 bases from V and 0 bases from J, with 10 bases between. The CDR3 nucleotides read TGTGCCAGCAGTGCTCAGGGGAGCTCCTACGAGCAGTACGTC. It yields the protein CASSAQGSSYEQYV.